This TCR beta chain derives from a study of Tregs in tolerant kidney transplant recipients. Germline V gene data show CDR1 as LGHNA and CDR2 as YNFKEQ. V trimming: 1 base; J trimming: 5 bases; junction bases outside the gene matches: 14. The CDR3 is 18 amino acids. CD4+CD25+CD127- Tregs, CD4+CD25- non-Tregs, CD4 and CD8 cells were sorted. Sequencing used immunoSEQ multiplex PCR; TCRdb keeps in-frame clones, though not all of them. The data hold some 55,000 clones, with around four fifths observed a single time. About this clone itself: Its antigen is not known.

Study conclusions and caveats: Findings come from small patient numbers and require larger validation.

The chain is built from TRBV4-2 and TRBJ2-7; TRBD2 matches 10 bases. This receptor was identified in a human donor in good health. The specimen sequenced was CD4+ T cells from blood. The CDR3 protein is CASSQGWVLAGEGHEQYF. The CDR3 DNA is TGTGCCAGCAGCCAAGGTTGGGTTCTAGCGGGAGAAGGCCACGAGCAGTACTTC.